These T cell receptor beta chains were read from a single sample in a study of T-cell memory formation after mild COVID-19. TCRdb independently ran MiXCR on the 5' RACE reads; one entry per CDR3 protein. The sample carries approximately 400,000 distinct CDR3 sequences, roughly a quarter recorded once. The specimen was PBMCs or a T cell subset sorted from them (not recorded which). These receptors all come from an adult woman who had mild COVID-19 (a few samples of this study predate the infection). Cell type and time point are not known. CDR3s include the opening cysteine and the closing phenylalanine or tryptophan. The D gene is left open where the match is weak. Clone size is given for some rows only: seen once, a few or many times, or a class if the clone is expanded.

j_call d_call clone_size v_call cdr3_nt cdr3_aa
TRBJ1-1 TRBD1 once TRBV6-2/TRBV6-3 TGTGCCAGCAGACCCGACAGGGGATCCACTGAAGCTTTCTTT CASRPDRGSTEAFF
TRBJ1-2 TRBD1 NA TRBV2 TGTGCCAAAGGGCAGGGGGGTTTACATGGCTACACCTTC CAKGQGGLHGYTF
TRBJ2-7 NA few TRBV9 TGTGCCAGCAGCCCCGCCTCAGAGTTCTACGAGCAGTACTTC CASSPASEFYEQYF
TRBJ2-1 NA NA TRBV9 TGTGCCAGCAGCTCGCTGGGCCAGCAGCAGTTCTTC CASSSLGQQQFF
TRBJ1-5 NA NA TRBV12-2 TGTGCAAGTCGCTTGCCGGCCCAGCCCCAGCATTTT CASRLPAQPQHF
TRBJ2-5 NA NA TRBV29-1 TGCAGCGTTGAAGTAACGCTAGGAGTCGAGACCCAGTACTTC CSVEVTLGVETQYF
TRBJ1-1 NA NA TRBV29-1 TGCAGCGTAATACAGGTGTTGACCACTGAAGCTTTCTTT CSVIQVLTTEAFF
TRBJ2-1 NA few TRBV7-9 TGTGCCAGCGGCGTCGATGAGCAGTTCTTC CASGVDEQFF
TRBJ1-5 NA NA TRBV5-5 TGTGCCAGCAGCCCACGGGGCAGGGTAGACAATCAGCCCCAGCATTTT CASSPRGRVDNQPQHF
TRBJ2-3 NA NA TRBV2 TGTGCCAGCAAGTTACTAGGGACAGATACGCAGTATTTT CASKLLGTDTQYF
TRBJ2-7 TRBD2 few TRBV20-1 TGCAGTGCTATCCCCGGCGGGACTAGCGACCGCGAGCAGTACTTC CSAIPGGTSDREQYF
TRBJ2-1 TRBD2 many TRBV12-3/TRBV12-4 TGTGCCAGCAGTCCCTTGCGGGGGGTCGGCAATGAGCAGTTCTTC CASSPLRGVGNEQFF
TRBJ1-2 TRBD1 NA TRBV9 TGTGCCAGCAGCGTCGGACAGGCCACTAACTATGGCTACACCTTC CASSVGQATNYGYTF
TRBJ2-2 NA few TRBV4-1 TGCGCCAGCAGCCCCGGGGAACTTCTCACCGGGGAGCTGTTTTTT CASSPGELLTGELFF
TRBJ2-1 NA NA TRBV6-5 TGTGCCAGCAGTTATGGGGCGGGGAAATACAATGAGCAGTTCTTC CASSYGAGKYNEQFF
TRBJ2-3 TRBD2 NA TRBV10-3 TGTGCCATCTCGGGGGGGCCGTCCAGCACAGATACGCAGTATTTT CAISGGPSSTDTQYF
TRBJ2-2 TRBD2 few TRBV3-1 TGTGCCAGCAGCCACGAGGGACTAGCACGAGGCGGGGAGCTGTTTTTT CASSHEGLARGGELFF
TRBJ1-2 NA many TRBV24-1 TGTGCCACCTCTGTTGGCGGGCACGGCTACACCTTC CATSVGGHGYTF
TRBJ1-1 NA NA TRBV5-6 TGTGCCAGCAGCTTGATTCCGGGGGTGAACACTGAAGCTTTCTTT CASSLIPGVNTEAFF
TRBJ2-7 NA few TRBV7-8 TGTGCCAGCAGCTTGACGTCCGTCGGCTCCTACGAGCAGTACTTC CASSLTSVGSYEQYF
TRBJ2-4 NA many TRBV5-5 TGTGCCAGCAGCTTGGCCCCTGGGGGGCAGAACATTCAGTACTTC CASSLAPGGQNIQYF
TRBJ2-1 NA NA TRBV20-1 TGCAGTGCTAGAATGGGGCAGTACAATGAGCAGTTCTTC CSARMGQYNEQFF
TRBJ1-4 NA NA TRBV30 TGTGCCTGTACGGGCACGGGGGGTGAAAAACTGTTTTTT CACTGTGGEKLFF
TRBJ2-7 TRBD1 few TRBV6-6 TGTGCCAGCAGTTCACCGAACGACAGGGGGCGCGAGCAGTACTTC CASSSPNDRGREQYF
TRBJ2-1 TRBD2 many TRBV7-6 TGTGCCAGCAGCTTAGCTAGCGGGGGGGCCAATGAGCAGTTCTTC CASSLASGGANEQFF
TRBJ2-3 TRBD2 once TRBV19 TGTGCCAGTAGTATAATGGCTAGCGGGGGCGCCCCCACAGATACGCAGTATTTT CASSIMASGGAPTDTQYF
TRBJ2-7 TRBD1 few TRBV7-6 TGTGCCAGCAGCGCCGGACAGGGGTTCTACGAGCAGTACTTC CASSAGQGFYEQYF
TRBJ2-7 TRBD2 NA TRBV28 TGTGCCAGCAGCCGCCCCGGGACTAGCGCGTACGAGCAGTACTTC CASSRPGTSAYEQYF
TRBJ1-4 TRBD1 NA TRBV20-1 TGCAGTGCTAGAGGAGGGACAGGGGACCCAACTAATGAAAAACTGTTTTTT CSARGGTGDPTNEKLFF
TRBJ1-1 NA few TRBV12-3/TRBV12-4 TGTGCCAGCAGTGTGTTACCCCGGGACGGGAACACTGAAGCTTTCTTT CASSVLPRDGNTEAFF
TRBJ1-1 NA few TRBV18 TGTGCCAGCTCACCGTCCGGGAGGCAGAACACTGAAGCTTTCTTT CASSPSGRQNTEAFF
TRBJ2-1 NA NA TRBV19 TGTGCCAGTAGTATATTCAATGAGCAGTTCTTC CASSIFNEQFF
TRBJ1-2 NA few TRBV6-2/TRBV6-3 TGTGCCAGCAGTTACGCCTATAACAGGGCGGACTATGGCTACACCTTC CASSYAYNRADYGYTF
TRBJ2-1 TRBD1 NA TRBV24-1 TGTGCCACCAGTCCACTAATGACAGGGGAGCAGTTCTTC CATSPLMTGEQFF
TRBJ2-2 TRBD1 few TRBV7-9 TGTGCCAGCAGCTCCACAGGGGTTACCACCGGGGAGCTGTTTTTT CASSSTGVTTGELFF
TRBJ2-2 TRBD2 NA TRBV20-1 TGCAGTGCTAGAAAACATAAACTAGCGGGGGGGAACACCGGGGAGCTGTTTTTT CSARKHKLAGGNTGELFF
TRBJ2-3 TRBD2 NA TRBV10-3 TGTGCCATCAGTGGCGGGACTAGCGGGGACATGGATACGCAGTATTTT CAISGGTSGDMDTQYF
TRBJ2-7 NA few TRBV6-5 TGTGCCAGCAGTTACTCGGGCGGGGGCCCCTACGAGCAGTACTTC CASSYSGGGPYEQYF
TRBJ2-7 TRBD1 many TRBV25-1 TGTGCCAGCAGTGCAATGAACAGGGGTTCGTACGAGCAGTACTTC CASSAMNRGSYEQYF
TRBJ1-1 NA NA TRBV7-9 TGTGCCAGCAGCGCCGAAGACGCTGAAGCTTTCTTT CASSAEDAEAFF
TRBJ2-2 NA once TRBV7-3 TGTGCCAGCAGGGGGTCTGGCGGGGAGCTGTTTTTT CASRGSGGELFF
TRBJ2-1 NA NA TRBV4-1 TGCGCCAGCAGCCAAGGAGGGGCAGCCGGGAGCTCCTACAATGAGCAGTTCTTC CASSQGGAAGSSYNEQFF
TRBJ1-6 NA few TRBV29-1 TGCAGCGTTGATACGGGGGCGGGCTCACCCCTCCACTTT CSVDTGAGSPLHF
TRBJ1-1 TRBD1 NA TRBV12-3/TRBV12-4 TGTGCCAGCAGGGTGGACAGGGATGGGTCGAAAGCTTTCTTT CASRVDRDGSKAFF
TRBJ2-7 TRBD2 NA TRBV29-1 TGCAGCGTTGAGCGGGAGGTGGGCGAGCAGTACTTC CSVEREVGEQYF
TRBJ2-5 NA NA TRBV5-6 TGTGCCAGCAGCTTGGTTAGTGCGGGAGAGACCCAGTACTTC CASSLVSAGETQYF
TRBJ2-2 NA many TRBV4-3 TGCGCCAGCAGAATTTCCGAGGCGAACACCGGGGAGCTGTTTTTT CASRISEANTGELFF
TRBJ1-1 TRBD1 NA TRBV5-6 TGTGCCAGCAGCTCCCAGGGGGCCTTTGTCTTCGCTGAAGCTTTCTTT CASSSQGAFVFAEAFF
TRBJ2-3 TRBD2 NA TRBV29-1 TGCAGCGCCGCGGGGGTTAGCACAGATACGCAGTATTTT CSAAGVSTDTQYF